This note documents a single T cell receptor (beta chain) sequence. This CDR3 is 15 amino acids long. Germline V lookup: CDR1 MNHNY, CDR2 SVGAGI (reference sequence). V gave up 5 bases and J gave up 0 bases, with 14 bases separating them. The data are from a study of T cell responses to AZD1222 COVID-19 vaccine. Libraries were prepared by immunoSEQ multiplex PCR; TCRdb keeps only in-frame clonotypes and omits some of them. The table shows more than 80,000 clones, with under 90% occurring only once. Material: peripheral blood, obtained on day 0 of AZD1222 vaccination. V gene TRBV6-6 combines with J gene TRBJ2-7, with D uncertain. The receptor's source is an adult in good health. The chain's CDR3 is CASSGRGVSSYEQYF. CDR3 in DNA: TGTGCCAGCAGTGGCCGCGGAGTTAGCTCCTACGAGCAGTACTTC.